The clone carrying this T cell receptor beta chain was counted between two and nine times. Its specificity is not known. MiXCR, run by TCRdb on the 5' RACE reads, gives a single entry per CDR3 protein. Of approximately 250,000 distinct CDR3 sequences in the sample, over 15% were seen once. Trimming took 0 bases from V and 1 from J, leaving 14 bases between them. This CDR3 region has 16 residues. Germline lookup yields CDR1 SQVTM and CDR2 ANQGSEA. These data originate in a study of T-cell memory formation after mild COVID-19. At the level of the study: TCR clusters showed largely donor specificity.

Notes on the study in general: Clones that got smaller from day 15 to 85 had even CD4/CD8, while clones growing later tipped toward CD4+. Pre-infection memory carried some responding clones, suggesting that cross-reactive memory joined.

The rearrangement uses TRBV29-1 and TRBJ2-3; D is unresolved. The sequencing input was PBMCs or a T cell subset sorted from them (not recorded which). The sequence was collected from a young man who had mild COVID-19 (a few samples of this study predate the infection). Cell type and time point are not known. The CDR3 DNA is TGCAGCGTTGAAGAAGCGAACTACCTACGCACAGATACGCAGTATTTT. Translated, it gives CSVEEANYLRTDTQYF.